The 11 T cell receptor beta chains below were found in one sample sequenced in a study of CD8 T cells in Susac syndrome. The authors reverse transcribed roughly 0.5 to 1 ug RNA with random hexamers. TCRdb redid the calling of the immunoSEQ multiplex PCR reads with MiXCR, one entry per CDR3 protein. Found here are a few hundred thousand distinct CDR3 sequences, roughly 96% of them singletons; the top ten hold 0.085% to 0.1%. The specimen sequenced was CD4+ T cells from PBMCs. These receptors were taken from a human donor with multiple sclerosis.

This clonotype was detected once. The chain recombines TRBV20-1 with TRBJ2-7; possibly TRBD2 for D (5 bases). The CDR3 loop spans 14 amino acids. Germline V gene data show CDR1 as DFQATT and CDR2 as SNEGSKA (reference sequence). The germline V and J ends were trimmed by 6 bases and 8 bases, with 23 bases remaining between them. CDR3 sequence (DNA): TGCAGTGCGCCCCTCGGGGTTTCAGAAATTCAGCAGTACTTC. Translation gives CSAPLGVSEIQQYF.

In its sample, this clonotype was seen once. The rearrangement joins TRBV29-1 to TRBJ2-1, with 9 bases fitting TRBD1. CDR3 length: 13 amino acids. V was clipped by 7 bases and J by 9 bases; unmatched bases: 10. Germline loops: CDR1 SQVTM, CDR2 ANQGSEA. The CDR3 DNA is TGCAGCGGCGGGACAGGGAGTTTTGGTGAGCAGTTCTTC. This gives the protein CSGGTGSFGEQFF.

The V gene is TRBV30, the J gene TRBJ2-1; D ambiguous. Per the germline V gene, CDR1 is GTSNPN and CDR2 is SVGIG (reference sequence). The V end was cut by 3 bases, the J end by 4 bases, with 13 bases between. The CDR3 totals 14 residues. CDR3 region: CAWSADFQYNEQFF. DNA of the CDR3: TGTGCCTGGAGCGCCGATTTTCAATACAATGAGCAGTTCTTC.

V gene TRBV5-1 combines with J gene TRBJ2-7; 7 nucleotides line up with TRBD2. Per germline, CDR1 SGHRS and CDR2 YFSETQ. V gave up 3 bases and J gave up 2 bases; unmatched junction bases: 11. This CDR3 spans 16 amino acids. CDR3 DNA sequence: TGCGCCAGCAGCTCCCACCGTCTAGCGGAGACCTACGAGCAGTACTTC. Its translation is CASSSHRLAETYEQYF. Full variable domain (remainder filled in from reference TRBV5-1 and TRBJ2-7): KAGVTQTPRYLIKTRGQQVTLSCSPISGHRSVSWYQQTPGQGLQFLFEYFSETQRNKGNFPGRFSGRQFSNSRSEMNVSTLELGDSALYLCASSSHRLAETYEQYFGPGTRLTVT.

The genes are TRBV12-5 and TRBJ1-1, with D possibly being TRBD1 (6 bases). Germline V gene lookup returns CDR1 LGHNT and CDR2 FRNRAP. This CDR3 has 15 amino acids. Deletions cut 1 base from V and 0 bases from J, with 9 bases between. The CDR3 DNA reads TGTGCTAGTGGTTTGGACAGGACAGTGAACACTGAAGCTTTCTTT. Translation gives CASGLDRTVNTEAFF.

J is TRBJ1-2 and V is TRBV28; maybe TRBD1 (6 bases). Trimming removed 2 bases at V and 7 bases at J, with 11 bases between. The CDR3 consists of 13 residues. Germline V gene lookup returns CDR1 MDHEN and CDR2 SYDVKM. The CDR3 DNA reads TGTGCCAGCAGTTTAAGGGGGTTCGGTGGCTACACCTTC. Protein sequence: CASSLRGFGGYTF.

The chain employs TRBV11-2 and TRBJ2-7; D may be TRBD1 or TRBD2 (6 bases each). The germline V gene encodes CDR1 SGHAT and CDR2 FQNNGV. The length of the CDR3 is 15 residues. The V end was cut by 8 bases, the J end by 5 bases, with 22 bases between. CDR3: CASGSPGGGRHEQYF. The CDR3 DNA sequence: TGTGCCAGCGGATCCCCCGGTGGGGGGCGCCACGAGCAGTACTTC.

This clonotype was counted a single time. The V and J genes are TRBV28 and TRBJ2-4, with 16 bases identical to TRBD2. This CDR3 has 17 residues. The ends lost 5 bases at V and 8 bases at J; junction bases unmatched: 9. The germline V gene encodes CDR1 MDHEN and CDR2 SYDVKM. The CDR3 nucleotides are TGTGCCAGCAGTCCGGGACTAGCGGGAGGGCGAATCTACATTCAGTACTTC. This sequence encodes CASSPGLAGGRIYIQYF.

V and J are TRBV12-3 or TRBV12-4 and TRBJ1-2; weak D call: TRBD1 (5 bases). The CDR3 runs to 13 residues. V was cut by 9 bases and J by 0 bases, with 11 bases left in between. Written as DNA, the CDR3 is TGTGCCAGTTCCGGGACCCCTAACTATGGCTACACCTTC. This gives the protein CASSGTPNYGYTF.

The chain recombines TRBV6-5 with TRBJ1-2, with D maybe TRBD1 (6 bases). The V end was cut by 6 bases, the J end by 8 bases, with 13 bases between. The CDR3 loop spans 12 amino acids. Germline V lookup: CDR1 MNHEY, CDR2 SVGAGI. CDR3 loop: CASSSSGEGYTF. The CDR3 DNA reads TGTGCCAGCAGCTCTTCAGGGGAGGGCTACACCTTC.

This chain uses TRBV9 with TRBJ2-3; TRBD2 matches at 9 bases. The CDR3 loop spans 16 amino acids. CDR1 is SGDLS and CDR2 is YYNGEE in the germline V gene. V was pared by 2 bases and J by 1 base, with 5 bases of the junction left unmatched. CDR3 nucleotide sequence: TGTGCCAGCAGCGTCGGTAGCGGGGGCCGCACAGATACGCAGTATTTT. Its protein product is CASSVGSGGRTDTQYF.